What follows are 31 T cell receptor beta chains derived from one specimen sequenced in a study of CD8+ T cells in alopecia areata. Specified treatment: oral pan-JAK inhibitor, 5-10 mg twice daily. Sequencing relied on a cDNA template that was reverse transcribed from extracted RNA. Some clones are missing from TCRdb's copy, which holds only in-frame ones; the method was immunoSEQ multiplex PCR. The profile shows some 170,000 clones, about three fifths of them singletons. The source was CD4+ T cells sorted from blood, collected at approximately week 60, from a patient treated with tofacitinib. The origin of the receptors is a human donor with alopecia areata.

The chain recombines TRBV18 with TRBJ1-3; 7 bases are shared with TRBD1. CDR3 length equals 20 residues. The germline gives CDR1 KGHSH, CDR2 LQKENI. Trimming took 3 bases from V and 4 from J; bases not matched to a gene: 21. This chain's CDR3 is CASSPPPTTGPNQSGNTIYF. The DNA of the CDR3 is TGTGCCAGCTCACCGCCTCCCACGACAGGGCCAAATCAGTCCGGAAACACCATATATTTT.

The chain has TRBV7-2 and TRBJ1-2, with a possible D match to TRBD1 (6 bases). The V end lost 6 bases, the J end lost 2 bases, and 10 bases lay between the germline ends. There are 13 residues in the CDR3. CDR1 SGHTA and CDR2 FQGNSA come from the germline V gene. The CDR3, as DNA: TGTGCCAGCAGTATGGGGGGCAACTATGGCTACACCTTC. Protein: CASSMGGNYGYTF.

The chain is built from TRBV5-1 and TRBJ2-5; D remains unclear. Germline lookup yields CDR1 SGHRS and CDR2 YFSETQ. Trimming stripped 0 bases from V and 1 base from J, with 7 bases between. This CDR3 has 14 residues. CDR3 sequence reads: CASSLGRIQETQYF. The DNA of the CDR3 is TGCGCCAGCAGCTTGGGTCGGATCCAAGAGACCCAGTACTTC.

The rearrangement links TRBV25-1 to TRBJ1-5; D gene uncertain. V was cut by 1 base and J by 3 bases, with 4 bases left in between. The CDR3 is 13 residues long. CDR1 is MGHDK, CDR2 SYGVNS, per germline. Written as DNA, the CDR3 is TGTGCCAGCAGTGAATTTGACAATCAGCCCCAGCATTTT. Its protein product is CASSEFDNQPQHF.

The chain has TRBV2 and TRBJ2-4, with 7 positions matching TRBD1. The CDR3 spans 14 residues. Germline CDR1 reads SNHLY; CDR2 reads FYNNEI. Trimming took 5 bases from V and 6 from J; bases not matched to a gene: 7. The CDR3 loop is CASSLNRGANIQYF. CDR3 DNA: TGTGCCAGCAGTTTAAACAGGGGTGCAAACATTCAGTACTTC.

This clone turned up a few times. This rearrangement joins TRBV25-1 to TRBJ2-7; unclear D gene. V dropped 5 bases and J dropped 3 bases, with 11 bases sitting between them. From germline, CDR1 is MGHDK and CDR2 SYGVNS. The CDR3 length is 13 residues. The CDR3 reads CASSKAANYEQYF. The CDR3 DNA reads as TGTGCCAGCAGTAAGGCAGCAAACTACGAGCAGTACTTC.

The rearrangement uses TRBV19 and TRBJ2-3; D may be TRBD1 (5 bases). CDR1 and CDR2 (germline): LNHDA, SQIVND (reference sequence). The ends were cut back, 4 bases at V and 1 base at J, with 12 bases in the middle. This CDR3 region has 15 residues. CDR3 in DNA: TGTGCCAGTAGTACGCGACAGATGGGCACAGATACGCAGTATTTT. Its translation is CASSTRQMGTDTQYF.

The CDR3 here is CATNRGPLYGYTF. The CDR3 nucleotides are TGTGCCACCAACAGGGGCCCCCTCTATGGCTACACCTTC. The chain recombines TRBV19 with TRBJ1-2; TRBD1 matches 7 bases. The junction had 9 bases not matched to a gene; V was cut back by 10 bases and J by 4 bases. The CDR3 is made up of 13 amino acids. Per the germline V gene, CDR1 is LNHDA and CDR2 is SQIVND (reference sequence).

The DNA for the CDR3 is TGTGCCAGCAGCCAAGAAGGAAGCGAGCAGTACTTC. Amino acids: CASSQEGSEQYF. V is TRBV14 and J is TRBJ2-7; D is uncertain. The germline gives CDR1 SGHDN, CDR2 FVKESK. The CDR3 is 12 amino acids. Trimming stripped 0 bases from V and 6 bases from J, with 6 bases between.

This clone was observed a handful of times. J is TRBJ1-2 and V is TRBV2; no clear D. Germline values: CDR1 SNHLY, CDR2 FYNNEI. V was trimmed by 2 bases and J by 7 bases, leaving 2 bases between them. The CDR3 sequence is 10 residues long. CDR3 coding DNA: TGTGCCAGCAGTGAACTTGGCTACACCTTC. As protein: CASSELGYTF.

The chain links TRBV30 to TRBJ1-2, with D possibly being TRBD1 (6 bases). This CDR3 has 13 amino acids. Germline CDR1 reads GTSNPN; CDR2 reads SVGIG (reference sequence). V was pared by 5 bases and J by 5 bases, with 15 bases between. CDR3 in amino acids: CAWGAGAQYGYTF. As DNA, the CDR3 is TGTGCCTGGGGCGCGGGGGCCCAATATGGCTACACCTTC.

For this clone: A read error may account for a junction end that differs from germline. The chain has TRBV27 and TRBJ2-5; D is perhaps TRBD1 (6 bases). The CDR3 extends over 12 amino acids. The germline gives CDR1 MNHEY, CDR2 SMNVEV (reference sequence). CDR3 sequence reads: CASSPTDEQGNF. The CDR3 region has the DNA TGTGCCAGCAGCCCGACTGATGAACAGGGCAACTTC.

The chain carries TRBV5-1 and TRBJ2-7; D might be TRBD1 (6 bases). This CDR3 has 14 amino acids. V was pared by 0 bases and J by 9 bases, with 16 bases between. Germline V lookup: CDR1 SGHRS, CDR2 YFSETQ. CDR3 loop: CASSLEALQGRQYF. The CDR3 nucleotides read TGCGCCAGCAGCTTGGAGGCACTGCAGGGGCGGCAGTACTTC.

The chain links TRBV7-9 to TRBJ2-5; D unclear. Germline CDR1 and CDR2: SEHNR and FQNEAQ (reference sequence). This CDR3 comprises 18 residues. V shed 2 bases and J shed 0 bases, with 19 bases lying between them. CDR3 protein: CASSLYRQFSRDQETQYF. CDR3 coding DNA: TGTGCCAGCAGCTTATATCGTCAGTTCTCAAGGGACCAAGAGACCCAGTACTTC.

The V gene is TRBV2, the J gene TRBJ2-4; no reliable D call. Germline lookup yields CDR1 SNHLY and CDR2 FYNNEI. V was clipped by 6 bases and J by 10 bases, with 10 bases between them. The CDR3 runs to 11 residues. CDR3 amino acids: CASSPTRIQYF. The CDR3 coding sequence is TGTGCCAGCAGCCCCACTCGAATTCAGTACTTC.

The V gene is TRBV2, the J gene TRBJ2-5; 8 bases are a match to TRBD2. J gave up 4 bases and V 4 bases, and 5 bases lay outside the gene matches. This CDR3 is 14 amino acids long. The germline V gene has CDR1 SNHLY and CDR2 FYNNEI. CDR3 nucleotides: TGTGCCAGCAGTGGGCGGGGGGTTCGAGAGACCCAGTACTTC. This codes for CASSGRGVRETQYF.

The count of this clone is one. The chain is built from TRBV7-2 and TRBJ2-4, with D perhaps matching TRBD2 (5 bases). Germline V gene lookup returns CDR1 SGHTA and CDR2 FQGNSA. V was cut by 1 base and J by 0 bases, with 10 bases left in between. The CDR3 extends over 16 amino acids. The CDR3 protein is CASSLVGILAKNIQYF. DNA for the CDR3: TGTGCCAGCAGCTTAGTCGGGATACTAGCCAAAAACATTCAGTACTTC.

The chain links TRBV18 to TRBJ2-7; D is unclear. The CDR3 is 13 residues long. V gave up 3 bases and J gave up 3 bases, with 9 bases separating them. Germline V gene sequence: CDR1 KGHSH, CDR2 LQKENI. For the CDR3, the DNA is TGTGCCAGCTCACCCGATCGAAACTACGAGCAGTACTTC. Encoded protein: CASSPDRNYEQYF.

Here the CDR3 reads CASSLGPGQGARETQYF. The CDR3 DNA sequence: TGCGCCAGCAGCCTCGGACCGGGACAGGGGGCCCGAGAGACCCAGTACTTC. The chain has TRBV5-1 and TRBJ2-5; 12 positions match TRBD1. V shed 4 bases, J shed 4 bases, and the junction held 11 bases outside the gene matches. The length of the CDR3 is 17 residues. The germline gives CDR1 SGHRS, CDR2 YFSETQ.

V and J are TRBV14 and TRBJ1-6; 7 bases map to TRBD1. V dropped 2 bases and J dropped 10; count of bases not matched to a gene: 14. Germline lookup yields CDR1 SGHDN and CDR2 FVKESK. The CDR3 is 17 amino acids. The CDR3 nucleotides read TGTGCCAGCAGCCAAAGATTCCCCCTTAGGGGGCGATCACCCCTCCACTTT. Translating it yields CASSQRFPLRGRSPLHF.

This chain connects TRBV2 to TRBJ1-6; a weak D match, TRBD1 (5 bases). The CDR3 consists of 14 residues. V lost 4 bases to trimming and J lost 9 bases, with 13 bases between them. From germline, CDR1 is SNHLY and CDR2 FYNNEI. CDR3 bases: TGTGCCAGCAGTGCGCGGGGGGGGTCTTCACCCCTCCACTTT. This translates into CASSARGGSSPLHF.

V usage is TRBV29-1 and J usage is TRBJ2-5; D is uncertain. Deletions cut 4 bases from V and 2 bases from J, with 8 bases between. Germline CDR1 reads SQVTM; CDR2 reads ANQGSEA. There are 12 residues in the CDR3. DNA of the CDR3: TGCAGCGTTGTGTCGTTGCAAGAGACCCAGTACTTC. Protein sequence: CSVVSLQETQYF. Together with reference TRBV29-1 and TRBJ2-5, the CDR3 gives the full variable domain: SAVISQKPSRDICQRGTSLTIQCQVDSQVTMMFWYRQQPGQSLTLIATANQGSEATYESGFVIDKFPISRPNLTFSTLTVSNMSPEDSSIYLCSVVSLQETQYFGPGTRLLVL.

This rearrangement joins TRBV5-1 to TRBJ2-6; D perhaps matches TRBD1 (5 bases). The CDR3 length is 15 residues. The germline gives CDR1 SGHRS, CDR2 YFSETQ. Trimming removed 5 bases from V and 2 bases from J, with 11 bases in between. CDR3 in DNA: TGCGCCAGCAGTAGGGGCCAGGCTGGGGCCAACGTCCTGACTTTC. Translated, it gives CASSRGQAGANVLTF.

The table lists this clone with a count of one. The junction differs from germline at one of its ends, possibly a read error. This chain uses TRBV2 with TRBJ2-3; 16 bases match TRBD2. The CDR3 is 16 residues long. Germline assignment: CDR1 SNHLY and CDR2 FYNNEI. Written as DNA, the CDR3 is TGTGCCAGCAACCCCGGGGGACTAGCGGGGGGGCCGGGACAGGATTTT. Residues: CASNPGGLAGGPGQDF.

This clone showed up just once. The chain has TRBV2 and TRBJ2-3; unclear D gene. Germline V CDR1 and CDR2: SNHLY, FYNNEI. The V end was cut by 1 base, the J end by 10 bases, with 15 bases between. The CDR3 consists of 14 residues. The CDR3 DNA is TGTGCCAGCAGTGAAGGGAGAGAAGGGTGGCCGCAGTATTTT. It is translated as CASSEGREGWPQYF.

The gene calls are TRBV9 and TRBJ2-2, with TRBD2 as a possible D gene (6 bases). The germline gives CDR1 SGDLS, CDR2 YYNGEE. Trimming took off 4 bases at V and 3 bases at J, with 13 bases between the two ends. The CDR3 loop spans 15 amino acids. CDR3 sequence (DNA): TGTGCCAGCAGCCCCGGCGGGGCCTACACCGGGGAGCTGTTTTTT. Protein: CASSPGGAYTGELFF.

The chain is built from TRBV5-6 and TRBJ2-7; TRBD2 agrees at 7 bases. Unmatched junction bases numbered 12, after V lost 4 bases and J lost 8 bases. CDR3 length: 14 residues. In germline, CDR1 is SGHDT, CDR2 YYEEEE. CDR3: CASSPRDYDLKQYF. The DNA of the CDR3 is TGTGCCAGCAGCCCTCGGGACTACGACTTGAAGCAGTACTTC.

The DNA of the CDR3 is TGCGCCAGCAGCCAAGAGGGGTTCGCCTACGAGCAGTACTTC. Translation gives CASSQEGFAYEQYF. The chain couples TRBV4-1 to TRBJ2-7; D is unclear. Germline loops: CDR1 MGHRA, CDR2 YSYEKL. V was cut by 0 bases and J by 2 bases, with 8 bases left in between. The CDR3 runs to 14 residues.

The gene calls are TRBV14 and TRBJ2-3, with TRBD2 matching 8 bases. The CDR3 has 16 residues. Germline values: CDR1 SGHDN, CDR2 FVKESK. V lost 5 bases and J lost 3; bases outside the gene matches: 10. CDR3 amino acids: CASSLTGTSRTDTQYF. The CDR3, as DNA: TGTGCCAGCAGCTTAACCGGGACTAGTAGGACAGATACGCAGTATTTT.

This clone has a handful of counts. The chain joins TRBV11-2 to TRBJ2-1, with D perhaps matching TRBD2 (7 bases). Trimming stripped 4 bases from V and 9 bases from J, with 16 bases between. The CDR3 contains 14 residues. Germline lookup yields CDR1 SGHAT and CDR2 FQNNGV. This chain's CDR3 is CASSSSRGAIEQFF. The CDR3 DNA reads TGTGCCAGCAGCTCCTCCCGGGGGGCAATTGAGCAGTTCTTC.

The CDR3 DNA sequence: TGTGCCAGCAGGAGCAGGGTAATTACCGAAAAACTGTTTTTT. Its translation: CASRSRVITEKLFF. The V and J genes are TRBV25-1 and TRBJ1-4, with D possibly TRBD1 on 5 matching bases. Germline CDR1 MGHDK, CDR2 SYGVNS. The CDR3 runs 14 residues. V lost 6 bases to trimming and J lost 8 bases, with 16 bases between them. Full variable domain (outside the CDR3, taken from reference TRBV25-1 and TRBJ1-4): EADIYQTPRYLVIGTGKKITLECSQTMGHDKMYWYQQDPGMELHLIHYSYGVNSTEKGDLSSESTVSRIRTEHFPLTLESARPSHTSQYLCASRSRVITEKLFFGSGTQLSVL.